Listed below are T cell receptor beta chains from one sample, sequenced in a study of control samples from healthy donors and cancer patients. Assay: immunoSEQ multiplex PCR; the TCRdb copy retains only in-frame clones and omits some. This repertoire shows more than 20,000 clones, approximately 85% found once; its top ten account for around 39%. The sample taken for sequencing was PBMCs. These receptor sequences come from a man between 60 and 75 years old with head and neck cancer. Both conserved end residues are part of each CDR3. A row's size may be missing; if present it is once, few, many or a size class.

cdr3_aa	v_call	j_call	clone_size
CASSLAVNEQFF	TRBV10-2	TRBJ2-1	.
CASSWLAGGNNEQFF	TRBV7-3	TRBJ2-1	.
CASSEGGAGGWSQPQHF	TRBV25-1	TRBJ1-5	.
CASSSPGGGELFF	TRBV19	TRBJ2-2	once
CASSQEVSGRQTDTQYF	TRBV4-2	TRBJ2-3	.
CASSQGTDRLNTEAFF	TRBV4-2	TRBJ1-1	.
CASSLSADRQETQYF	TRBV11-2	TRBJ2-5	.
CASSVAGDLPDTQYF	TRBV9	TRBJ2-3	.
CASSALLADHYNEQFF	TRBV2	TRBJ2-1	.
CASSLVGTNEKLFF	TRBV7-9	TRBJ1-4	once
CASSQGGFYGYTF	TRBV3-1/TRBV3-2	TRBJ1-2	.
CASRWTFNQPQHF	TRBV2	TRBJ1-5	.
CASSRTPQGGTQYF	TRBV6-5	TRBJ2-3	.
CATSQGRETQYF	TRBV19	TRBJ2-5	.
CASSLSADSYEQYF	TRBV5-1	TRBJ2-7	.
CASSLGQGKETQYF	TRBV5-4	TRBJ2-5	.
CASSYSIIRETGELFF	TRBV6-5	TRBJ2-2	.
CASSQEGSGYNEQFF	TRBV4-1	TRBJ2-1	.
CASRKVAGGGEQYF	TRBV21-1	TRBJ2-7	.
CAWTGSYEQYF	TRBV30	TRBJ2-7	.
CASSRGLAADTQYF	TRBV6-5	TRBJ2-3	few